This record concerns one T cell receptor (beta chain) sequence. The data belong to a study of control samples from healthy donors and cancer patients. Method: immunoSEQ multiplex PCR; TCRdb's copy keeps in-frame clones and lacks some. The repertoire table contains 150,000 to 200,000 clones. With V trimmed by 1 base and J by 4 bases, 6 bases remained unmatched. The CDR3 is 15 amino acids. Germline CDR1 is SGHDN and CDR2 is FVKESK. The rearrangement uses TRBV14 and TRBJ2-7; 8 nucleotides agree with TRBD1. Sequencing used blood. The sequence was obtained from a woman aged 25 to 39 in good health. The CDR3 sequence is CASSQGTGSNYEQYF. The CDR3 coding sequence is TGTGCCAGCAGCCAAGGGACAGGGTCTAATTACGAGCAGTACTTC.